One T cell receptor beta chain is described in this entry. Antigen unknown. This entry comes from a study of shared clonotypes between healthy human individuals. Looking at the study overall: Per donor, three plates held CD4 naive cells, three held CD4 memory, two held CD8 naive and one held CD8 memory.

The method was immunoSEQ multiplex PCR; TCRdb's version includes in-frame clones alone and lacks a portion of them. The sample includes 500,000 to 550,000 clones, approximately 94% of them seen just once. The investigators split CD4+ cells into a CD45RA+ naive subset and a CD45RA-negative memory subset. V was trimmed by 6 bases and J by 11 bases, leaving 14 bases between them. CDR3 length: 11 amino acids. Germline-derived CDR1 and CDR2 are DFQATT and SNEGSKA (reference sequence). Study results and limitations: Sorted-subset sequencing, rarefaction showed, was incomplete despite large depth. What naive subsets generally showed was a larger estimated richness than memory subsets showed.

The chain joins TRBV20-1 to TRBJ2-1; possibly TRBD2 for D (6 bases). This TCR derives from a woman between 25 and 40 years old in good health. The specimen was naive CD4+ T cells sorted from blood. The sample's subset: CD45RA+ positively selected. CDR3 nucleotides: TGCAGTGCGACAATCGGGGGACAGCAGTTCTTC. As protein: CSATIGGQQFF.